The rows below give T cell receptor beta chains drawn from one sample of a study of blood T cells in healthy people across ages. Via MiXCR, TCRdb re-called the 5' RACE reads, giving one row per CDR3 protein. The data contain about a million distinct CDR3 sequences, about 51% of them singletons. Sequencing input: blood. The receptors originated from a woman in her sixties in good health. CDR3s include the opening cysteine and the closing phenylalanine or tryptophan. The D gene is left open where the match is weak. Where a row states a size, it is once, few, many or the class of an expanded clone; other rows omit it.

TRBV9	TRBJ2-4	-	-	CASSVAGSGREQYF	TGTGCCAGCAGCGTAGCCGGGTCGGGACGAGAGCAGTACTTC
TRBV4-3	TRBJ2-1	few	-	CASSRGRGVSYNEQFF	TGCGCCAGCAGCCGGGGCCGGGGAGTAAGCTACAATGAGCAGTTCTTC
TRBV10-3	TRBJ1-2	-	-	CAISEFPSNYGYTF	TGTGCCATCAGTGAGTTCCCCAGCAACTATGGCTACACCTTC
TRBV4-1	TRBJ2-1	-	-	CASSLLKGYFSYNEQFF	TGCGCCAGCAGCCTTCTTAAAGGGTACTTCTCCTACAATGAGCAGTTCTTC
TRBV2	TRBJ2-3	-	-	CASSARGEGPPDTQYF	TGTGCCAGCTCAGCGCGGGGCGAGGGACCCCCAGATACGCAGTATTTT
TRBV10-3	TRBJ1-2	-	TRBD1	CAISESRMGQGKNYGYTF	TGTGCCATCAGTGAGTCGAGGATGGGACAGGGGAAGAACTATGGCTACACCTTC
TRBV28	TRBJ1-5	-	-	CASRNQYQPQHF	TGTGCCAGCAGGAATCAGTATCAGCCCCAGCATTTT
TRBV4-2	TRBJ2-5	-	-	CASSQSRREQETQYF	TGTGCCAGCAGCCAAAGCCGTAGGGAGCAAGAGACCCAGTACTTC
TRBV4-2	TRBJ1-6	-	TRBD1	CASSATGVGRPLHF	TGTGCCAGCAGCGCGACAGGGGTGGGTCGACCCCTCCACTTT
TRBV20-1	TRBJ2-2	-	-	CSASRGSGELFF	TGCAGTGCTAGTCGGGGCTCCGGGGAGCTGTTTTTT
TRBV20-1	TRBJ2-5	-	-	CSASQSYRAVETQYF	TGCAGTGCTAGCCAGAGTTACAGGGCGGTAGAGACCCAGTACTTC
TRBV6-5	TRBJ2-5	-	TRBD2	CASSNPGGGQYF	TGTGCCAGCAGTAATCCGGGGGGTGGGCAGTACTTC
TRBV2	TRBJ1-1	-	-	CAAEGGNTEAFF	TGTGCCGCAGAAGGGGGGAACACTGAAGCTTTCTTT
TRBV4-1	TRBJ2-7	-	-	CASSQGAGASYEQYF	TGCGCCAGCAGCCAAGGGGCGGGTGCGTCCTACGAGCAGTACTTC
TRBV20-1	TRBJ1-4	-	-	CSAPLFEPQQPHLNEKLFF	TGCAGTGCCCCACTGTTTGAGCCTCAACAACCCCACCTTAATGAAAAACTGTTTTTT
TRBV29-1	TRBJ2-7	-	TRBD2	CSVFKTAGGEQYF	TGCAGCGTTTTTAAGACAGCGGGAGGCGAGCAGTACTTC
TRBV6-6	TRBJ2-1	-	-	CASSYSQYNEQFF	TGTGCCAGCAGTTACTCGCAATACAATGAGCAGTTCTTC
TRBV18	TRBJ1-2	few	TRBD1	CASSPQAGQGISYGYTF	TGTGCCAGCTCACCCCAGGCAGGACAGGGGATTAGCTATGGCTACACCTTC
TRBV21-1	TRBJ1-2	-	-	CASSKGPGTGGVYGYTF	TGTGCCAGCAGCAAAGGCCCAGGGACAGGGGGCGTCTATGGCTACACCTTC
TRBV27	TRBJ2-7	-	TRBD2	CASSPWDYLPYEQYF	TGTGCCAGCAGTCCATGGGACTACCTACCCTACGAGCAGTACTTC
TRBV15	TRBJ1-2	-	-	CATSGVGSYGYTF	TGTGCCACCAGCGGAGTCGGGTCCTATGGCTACACCTTC
TRBV7-3	TRBJ2-1	-	TRBD1	CASSADRGSYEQFF	TGTGCCAGCAGCGCGGACAGGGGATCATATGAGCAGTTCTTC
TRBV14	TRBJ2-5	-	-	CASRRTSQETQYF	TGTGCCAGCAGGCGGACAAGCCAAGAGACCCAGTACTTC
TRBV12-3/TRBV12-4	TRBJ1-1	-	TRBD1	CASSMGQGRAEAFF	TGTGCCAGCAGTATGGGACAGGGGAGGGCTGAAGCTTTCTTT
TRBV18	TRBJ2-7	-	-	CASSRLTGNFGPGETQYF	-
TRBV7-2	TRBJ2-7	few	-	CASSHDRMSSYEQYF	TGTGCCAGCAGTCATGACAGGATGAGCTCCTACGAGCAGTACTTC
TRBV7-9	TRBJ2-1	-	-	CASSRGFVDEQFF	TGTGCCAGCAGCCGGGGATTTGTAGATGAGCAGTTCTTC
TRBV20-1	TRBJ2-5	few	-	CSAHITRREQYF	TGCAGTGCCCATATAACTCGTAGGGAGCAGTACTTC
TRBV14	TRBJ1-6	few	TRBD1	CASSPQGDLSPLHF	TGTGCCAGCAGCCCGCAGGGGGATCTTTCACCCCTCCACTTT
TRBV3-1	TRBJ1-2	-	TRBD1	CASSSGTGGAHYGYTF	TGTGCCAGCAGCAGCGGGACAGGGGGCGCCCACTATGGCTACACCTTC
TRBV6-5	TRBJ1-2	few	TRBD1	CASRGQGAQAYGYTF	TGTGCCAGCCGGGGACAGGGGGCGCAGGCTTATGGCTACACCTTC
TRBV3-1	TRBJ2-7	-	TRBD1	CASSQEDRSYEQYF	TGTGCCAGCAGCCAAGAGGACAGGAGTTACGAGCAGTACTTC
TRBV15	TRBJ2-7	-	-	CATSTSVQSSYEQYF	TGTGCCACCAGCACCTCCGTGCAAAGCTCCTACGAGCAGTACTTC
TRBV7-9	TRBJ2-6	-	-	CASSLVWAGANVLTF	TGTGCCAGCAGCTTAGTCTGGGCTGGGGCCAACGTCCTGACTTTC
TRBV28	TRBJ2-5	-	TRBD1	CASSLSPTGPPETQYF	TGTGCCAGCAGTTTATCCCCGACAGGGCCTCCGGAGACCCAGTACTTC
TRBV6-1	TRBJ2-1	-	-	CASSTTRGRGISPYNEQFF	TGTGCCAGCAGTACGACTCGGGGTCGCGGGATATCTCCCTACAATGAGCAGTTCTTC
TRBV4-1	TRBJ2-7	-	-	CASSQSFYEQYF	TGCGCCAGCAGCCAGAGCTTCTACGAGCAGTACTTC
TRBV4-3	TRBJ1-4	few	-	CASSPGRSTNEKLFF	TGCGCCAGCAGCCCGGGACGGTCCACTAATGAAAAACTGTTTTTT
TRBV5-1	TRBJ2-5	many	-	CASSLATHQETQYF	TGCGCCAGCAGCTTGGCCACTCACCAAGAGACCCAGTACTTC
TRBV30	TRBJ2-7	-	-	CAWSPTLGNEQYF	TGTGCCTGGAGTCCGACTCTCGGGAACGAGCAGTACTTC
TRBV3-1	TRBJ2-3	-	-	CASSHASGYTDTQYF	TGTGCCAGCAGCCATGCAAGCGGGTACACAGATACGCAGTATTTT